Below, 25 T cell receptor beta chains from the same sample are listed, as sequenced in a study of early T cells in non-severe SARS-CoV-2 infection. MiXCR, run by TCRdb on the 5' RACE reads, gives a single entry per CDR3 protein. The data show 75,000 or so distinct CDR3 sequences, with approximately 12% seen just once and less than 7% held by the top ten. The sequencing input was whole blood. Every receptor here comes from an adult who was a healthcare worker with PCR-confirmed SARS-CoV-2 infection or an uninfected control (not recorded which).

This clonotype has a count of ten or more. V is TRBV29-1 and J is TRBJ2-1; TRBD1 is a possible D gene (6 bases). The CDR3 contains 12 residues. Germline V gives CDR1 SQVTM, CDR2 ANQGSEA. With 7 bases removed from V and 4 bases from J, the gap between germline ends came to 11 bases. In DNA, the CDR3 is TGCAGCGCCCAACAGGGATACAATGAGCAGTTCTTC. Its protein is CSAQQGYNEQFF.

The chain recombines TRBV7-9 with TRBJ2-1, with TRBD2 identical over 9 bases. The germline CDR1 and CDR2 sequences are SEHNR and FQNEAQ (reference sequence). The CDR3 spans 17 residues. The trim removed 0 bases at V and 2 bases at J, leaving 5 bases unmatched. CDR3 residues: CASSLALAGLTYNEQFF. In DNA, the CDR3 is TGTGCCAGCAGCTTAGCCCTAGCGGGATTGACCTACAATGAGCAGTTCTTC.

This clonotype was counted ten times or more. The chain combines TRBV12-3 or TRBV12-4 with TRBJ1-1; 8 bases match TRBD1. J lost 2 bases, V lost 5 bases, and 7 bases had no gene match. The length of the CDR3 is 15 residues. The CDR3 DNA is TGTGCCAGCAGTCATGGACAGGGTATAAACACTGAAGCTTTCTTT. As protein: CASSHGQGINTEAFF.

This rearrangement joins TRBV7-2 to TRBJ2-7; 10 bases agree with TRBD1. The length of the CDR3 is 14 residues. CDR1 SGHTA and CDR2 FQGNSA come from the germline V gene. After removal of 5 bases from V and 3 bases from J, the junction contained 4 bases not matched to a gene. CDR3 sequence: CASSRGTGDYEQYF. In nucleotides, the CDR3 is TGTGCCAGCAGCCGAGGGACAGGGGACTACGAGCAGTACTTC.

The rearrangement uses TRBV3-1 and TRBJ2-2; no clear D. CDR1 and CDR2 from the germline V gene are LGHDT and YNNKEL (reference sequence). The V end was cut by 1 base, the J end by 4 bases, with 4 bases between. The CDR3 length is 13 residues. DNA of the CDR3: TGTGCCAGCAGCCAAGGCATCACCGGGGAGCTGTTTTTT. Protein sequence: CASSQGITGELFF.

This clonotype was seen many times. CDR3 in amino acids: CASSHLKTVSYNEQFF. Here the CDR3 DNA reads TGCGCCAGCAGCCACCTCAAGACAGTGTCCTACAATGAGCAGTTCTTC. This chain joins TRBV4-3 and TRBJ2-1; D may be TRBD1 (5 bases). Germline-derived CDR1 and CDR2 are LGHNA and YSLEER. V was shortened by 3 bases and J by 1 base, with 13 bases between the two germline ends. The CDR3 is made up of 16 amino acids.

This clonotype was found many times. This chain uses TRBV24-1 with TRBJ1-1; no clear D. The CDR3 has 10 amino acids. V lost 8 bases and J lost 10, with 10 bases in between. The germline V gene has CDR1 KGHDR and CDR2 SFDVKD. The CDR3 loop is CATTDGLAFF. CDR3 DNA: TGTGCCACCACCGACGGGTTAGCTTTCTTT.

Ten or more counts support this clonotype. The CDR3 coding sequence is TGTGCCAGCAGCTTAGCCGCTAGCGGGCACTACAATGAGCAGTTCTTC. Translated: CASSLAASGHYNEQFF. The V call is TRBV7-6, the J call TRBJ2-1, with TRBD2 matching 8 bases. V shed 0 bases and J 3 bases; nucleotides not matched to a gene: 4. CDR1 SGHVS and CDR2 FNYEAQ come from the germline V gene. CDR3 length equals 16 residues.

This clonotype was seen at least ten times. The chain couples TRBV6-1 to TRBJ2-7; a possible D gene is TRBD1 (6 bases). CDR3 length equals 13 residues. V lost 3 bases and J lost 4, with 10 bases in between. Per germline, CDR1 MNHNS and CDR2 SASEGT. CDR3 bases: TGTGCCAGCAGTGACTGGGGGCAATACGAGCAGTACTTC. The encoded protein is CASSDWGQYEQYF.

Of note for this clonotype: The CDR3 ends on some other residue instead of the conserved phenylalanine or tryptophan, so this is likely a read error. The CDR3 loop is CASSQAKVGRTNAEAFS. The DNA for the CDR3 is TGTGCCAGCAGCCAAGCCAAGGTGGGCAGAACGAACGCTGAAGCTTTCTCT. This chain joins TRBV4-2 and TRBJ1-1; D is undetermined. The CDR3 is 17 amino acids. CDR1 is LGHNA, CDR2 YNFKEQ, per germline.

This clonotype has just a few counts. The chain employs TRBV9 and TRBJ2-5; TRBD1 agrees at 9 bases. Germline loops: CDR1 SGDLS, CDR2 YYNGEE. The CDR3 runs 15 residues. V trimming: 3 bases; J trimming: 5 bases; junction bases outside the gene matches: 8. CDR3 DNA sequence: TGTGCCAGCAGCGCTTTGGGACAGGGCTGGGAGACCCAGTACTTC. Amino acids: CASSALGQGWETQYF.

Concerning this clonotype: The junction departs from germline at one end; a sequencing error may be responsible. The chain combines TRBV6-6 with TRBJ1-6, with D possibly being TRBD1 (5 bases). This CDR3 contains 15 residues. CDR1 is MNHNY and CDR2 is SVGAGI in the germline V gene (reference sequence). The CDR3 sequence is CTSNLPGQGFSPLHF. The CDR3 DNA reads as TGTACCAGCAATCTCCCGGGGCAAGGGTTTTCACCCCTCCACTTT.

The sample holds many counts of this clonotype. This sequence joins TRBV19 and TRBJ2-5, with D perhaps matching TRBD2 (5 bases). The CDR3 extends over 12 amino acids. Germline CDR1 and CDR2: LNHDA and SQIVND (reference sequence). Trimming stripped 7 bases from V and 0 bases from J, with 6 bases between. This CDR3 reads CASKDYQETQYF. As DNA, the CDR3 is TGTGCCAGTAAGGACTACCAAGAGACCCAGTACTTC.

About this clonotype: This clone may be a read error of a much larger clone one base away. Because the CDR3 is missing its conserved closing phenylalanine or tryptophan, this is likely a read error. The chain has TRBV5-1 and TRBJ1-2; 10 bases are shared with TRBD1. The trim removed 0 bases at V and 7 bases at J, leaving 6 bases unmatched. Germline V gene sequence: CDR1 SGHRS, CDR2 YFSETQ. The CDR3 has 15 residues. The CDR3 loop reads CASSLGDRGLIGYTS. Here the CDR3 DNA reads TGCGCCAGCAGCTTGGGAGACAGGGGGCTAATTGGCTACACCTCC.

This clonotype was recorded at least ten times. The chain joins TRBV11-2 to TRBJ1-1; D is unclear. The CDR3 is made up of 16 amino acids. V was pared by 3 bases and J by 0 bases, with 14 bases between. Germline CDR1 SGHAT, CDR2 FQNNGV. This CDR3 reads CASSFPKGGLNTEAFF. In nucleotides, the CDR3 is TGTGCCAGCAGCTTCCCGAAGGGCGGATTGAACACTGAAGCTTTCTTT.

In its sample, this clonotype was seen many times. The chain combines TRBV10-3 with TRBJ2-5; TRBD1 matches 9 bases. CDR1 and CDR2 from the germline V gene are ENHRY and SYGVKD. Germline trimming cut 7 bases from V and 5 bases from J; bases unmatched to any gene: 5. This CDR3 spans 13 amino acids. The CDR3 is CAITRDRAETQYF. As DNA, the CDR3 is TGTGCCATCACCAGGGACAGGGCCGAGACCCAGTACTTC.

This clonotype was seen many times. The chain carries TRBV7-2 and TRBJ1-6; D is ambiguous. Germline values: CDR1 SGHTA, CDR2 FQGNSA. Trimming stripped 2 bases from V and 11 bases from J, with 16 bases between. The CDR3 contains 15 residues. CDR3 sequence: CASSLILQTGPPLHF. In DNA form, the CDR3 reads TGTGCCAGCAGCTTAATACTTCAAACCGGTCCACCCCTCCACTTT. The whole variable domain, filled in from reference TRBV7-2 and TRBJ1-6, reads GAGVSQSPSNKVTEKGKDVELRCDPISGHTALYWYRQSLGQGLEFLIYFQGNSAPDKSGLPSDRFSAERTGGSVSTLTIQRTQQEDSAVYLCASSLILQTGPPLHFGNGTRLTVT.

This clonotype occurred many times. The chain combines TRBV2 with TRBJ1-5; D is unresolved. V lost 8 bases and J 2 bases, leaving 7 bases between the germline ends. The length of the CDR3 is 12 residues. Germline CDR1 and CDR2: SNHLY and FYNNEI. The CDR3 sequence is CASSDGNQPQHF. In DNA, the CDR3 is TGTGCCAGCTCGGACGGCAATCAGCCCCAGCATTTT.

This clonotype was counted many times. The chain recombines TRBV29-1 with TRBJ2-7; D might be TRBD2 (5 bases). CDR3 size: 11 residues. Between the trimmed V and J ends, which lost 7 bases and 5 bases, there was a span of 12 bases. Germline CDR1 and CDR2: SQVTM and ANQGSEA. This CDR3 is CSADLAHEQYF. The CDR3 bases are TGCAGCGCGGACCTAGCCCACGAGCAGTACTTC.

There are a few counts of this clonotype. The chain employs TRBV7-2 and TRBJ2-3, with TRBD2 matching over 11 bases. This CDR3 is built from 16 residues. J gave up 2 bases and V 6 bases, and 7 bases lay outside the gene matches. Per germline, CDR1 SGHTA and CDR2 FQGNSA. CDR3 sequence (DNA): TGTGCCAGCAGACGGACTAGCGGGTTTTTCACAGATACGCAGTATTTT. Translated: CASRRTSGFFTDTQYF.

The chain is built from TRBV6-1 and TRBJ1-3; D possibly corresponds to TRBD1 (5 bases). Germline CDR1 reads MNHNS; CDR2 reads SASEGT. Trimming left V 3 bases short and J 0 bases short, with 12 bases between. The CDR3 contains 16 residues. CDR3 bases: TGTGCCAGCAGTGACAAGACGACAGACTCTGGAAACACCATATATTTT. Amino acid sequence: CASSDKTTDSGNTIYF.

This chain connects TRBV28 to TRBJ1-2, with D perhaps TRBD1 (5 bases). Trimming cost V 8 bases and J 8 bases, with 12 bases left between them. Germline CDR1 and CDR2: MDHEN and SYDVKM. This CDR3 comprises 11 residues. The CDR3 region is CASGAGRGYTF. CDR3 coding DNA: TGTGCCAGCGGGGCCGGGCGAGGCTACACCTTC.

This clonotype was recorded a few times. The chain links TRBV5-1 to TRBJ1-4; D call uncertain. The germline V gene has CDR1 SGHRS and CDR2 YFSETQ. V dropped 1 base and J dropped 7 bases, with 17 bases sitting between them. The CDR3 sequence is 16 residues long. The CDR3 DNA sequence: TGCGCCAGCAGCTTGATAGGAGCGCCTAGCCCTGAAAAACTGTTTTTT. Amino acids: CASSLIGAPSPEKLFF. Full variable domain (rest looked up from reference TRBV5-1 and TRBJ1-4): KAGVTQTPRYLIKTRGQQVTLSCSPISGHRSVSWYQQTPGQGLQFLFEYFSETQRNKGNFPGRFSGRQFSNSRSEMNVSTLELGDSALYLCASSLIGAPSPEKLFFGSGTQLSVL.

This clonotype appeared many times. V usage is TRBV10-3 and J usage is TRBJ2-1; D ambiguous. V was pared by 2 bases and J by 5 bases, with 10 bases between. The CDR3 runs 14 residues. Germline V lookup: CDR1 ENHRY, CDR2 SYGVKD. For the CDR3, the DNA is TGTGCCATCAGTGAGGCCGGCAAGAACAATGAGCAGTTCTTC. Translated: CAISEAGKNNEQFF.

J is TRBJ1-2 and V is TRBV6-5; no definite D call. Trimming removed 10 bases from V and 2 bases from J, with 8 bases in between. The CDR3 is 11 residues long. Germline CDR1 MNHEY, CDR2 SVGAGI. CDR3 sequence: CATLGNYGYTF. CDR3 in DNA: TGTGCCACCCTCGGCAACTATGGCTACACCTTC.